The present entry profiles one T cell receptor beta chain with its context. Its antigen is currently unknown. This entry belongs to a study of shared clonotypes between healthy human individuals. About the research overall: Each donor had three CD4 naive, three CD4 memory, two CD8 naive and one CD8 memory plate. Study outcomes and limitations: A generally larger estimated richness was seen in naive subsets than in memory subsets. Clonotype sharing among donors, it was expected, would be affected by sequencing depth. Compared with clonotypes that all four donors shared, non-shared clonotypes had lower generation probabilities.

Positively selected for CCR7, the CD45RO-negative cells used as naive CD8 cells excluded terminally differentiated effector memory CD45RA+ cells. V lost 5 bases to trimming and J lost 6 bases; unmatched junction nucleotides: 15. Germline values: CDR1 MDHEN, CDR2 SYDVKM. The CDR3 consists of 17 residues. The method was immunoSEQ multiplex PCR; TCRdb's version includes in-frame clones alone and lacks a portion of them. The table includes 550,000 to 750,000 clones, 95% to 96% detected once. The chain carries TRBV28 and TRBJ2-1, with 8 bases lining up with TRBD2. The sequence came from a young woman in good health. The sequenced sample consisted of naive CD8+ T cells sorted from blood. CDR3 DNA sequence: TGTGCCAGCAGTCTCTCTCCGGGAGGGCCAACTGGCAATGAGCAGTTCTTC. It is translated as CASSLSPGGPTGNEQFF. The variable domain in full, completed from reference TRBV28 and TRBJ2-1, reads DVKVTQSSRYLVKRTGEKVFLECVQDMDHENMFWYRQDPGLGLRLIYFSYDVKMKEKGDIPEGYSVSREKKERFSLILESASTNQTSMYLCASSLSPGGPTGNEQFFGPGTRLTVL.